This TCR beta chain was identified during a study of PD-1 blockade in classical Hodgkin lymphoma. Overall study results and limits: Factors driving the repertoire differences, possibly disease activity or prior therapy, remain undefined. Baseline TCR diversity was reportedly lower in newly diagnosed patients than healthy donors.

The time point: newly diagnosed, previously untreated cHL patient sample. From thawed PBMCs, CD8+ T cells were isolated by magnetic negative selection. PBMCs from untreated, newly diagnosed classical Hodgkin lymphoma were comparison samples. Of note for this clone: Its specificity is not known.

Data came from immunoSEQ multiplex PCR; TCRdb stores just in-frame clones and leaves some out. In the table there are 5,000 to 6,500 clones, roughly 90% of which are singletons. The CDR3 has 15 residues. With V trimmed by 5 bases and J by 7 bases, 10 bases remained unmatched. Germline CDR1 MDHEN, CDR2 SYDVKM. The sequencing sample was made of CD8+ T cells from blood. The TCR originated in a human donor with classical Hodgkin lymphoma. The rearrangement joins TRBV28 to TRBJ2-1; 8 positions agree with TRBD1. CDR3 bases: TGTGCCAGCAGTCCCCCCTTGACAGGGGATAATGAGCAGTTCTTC. This translates into CASSPPLTGDNEQFF.